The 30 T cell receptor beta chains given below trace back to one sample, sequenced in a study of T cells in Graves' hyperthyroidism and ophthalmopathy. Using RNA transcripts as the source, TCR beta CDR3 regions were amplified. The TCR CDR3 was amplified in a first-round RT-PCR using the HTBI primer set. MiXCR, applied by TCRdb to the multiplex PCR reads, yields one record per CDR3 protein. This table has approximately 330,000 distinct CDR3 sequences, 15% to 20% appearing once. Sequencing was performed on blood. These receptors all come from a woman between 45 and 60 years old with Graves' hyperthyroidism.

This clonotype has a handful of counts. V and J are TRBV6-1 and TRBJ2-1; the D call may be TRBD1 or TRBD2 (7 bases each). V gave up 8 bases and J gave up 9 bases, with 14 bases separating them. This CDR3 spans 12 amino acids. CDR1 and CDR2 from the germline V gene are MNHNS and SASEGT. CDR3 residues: CASGERDSEQFF. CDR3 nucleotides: TGTGCCAGCGGGGAGCGGGACAGTGAGCAGTTCTTC.

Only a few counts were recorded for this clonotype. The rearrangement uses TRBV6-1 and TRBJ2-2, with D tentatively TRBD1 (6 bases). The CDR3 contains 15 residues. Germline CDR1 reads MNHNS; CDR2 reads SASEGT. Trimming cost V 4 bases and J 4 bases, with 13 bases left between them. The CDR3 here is CASSGTGLGTGELFF. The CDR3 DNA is TGTGCCAGCAGTGGTACAGGGCTCGGCACCGGGGAGCTGTTTTTT.

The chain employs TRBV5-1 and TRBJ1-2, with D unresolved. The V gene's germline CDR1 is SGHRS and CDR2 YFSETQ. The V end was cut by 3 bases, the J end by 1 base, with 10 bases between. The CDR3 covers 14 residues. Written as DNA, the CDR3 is TGCGCCAGCAGCTCACAAAGCGGTAACTATGGCTACACCTTC. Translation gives CASSSQSGNYGYTF.

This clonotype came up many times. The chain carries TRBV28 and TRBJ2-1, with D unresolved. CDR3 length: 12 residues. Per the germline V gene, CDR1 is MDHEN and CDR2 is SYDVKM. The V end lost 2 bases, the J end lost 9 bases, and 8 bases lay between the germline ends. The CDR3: CASSLIRSEQFF. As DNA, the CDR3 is TGTGCCAGCAGTTTAATTCGCAGTGAGCAGTTCTTC.

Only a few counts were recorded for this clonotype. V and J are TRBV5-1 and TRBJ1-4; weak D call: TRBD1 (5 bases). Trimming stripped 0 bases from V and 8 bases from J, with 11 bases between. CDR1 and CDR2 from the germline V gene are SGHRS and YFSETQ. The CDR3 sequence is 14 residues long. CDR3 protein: CASSLAGDGEKLFF. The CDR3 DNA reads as TGCGCCAGCAGCTTGGCCGGGGACGGAGAAAAACTGTTTTTT. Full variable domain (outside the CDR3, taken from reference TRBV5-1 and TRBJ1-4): KAGVTQTPRYLIKTRGQQVTLSCSPISGHRSVSWYQQTPGQGLQFLFEYFSETQRNKGNFPGRFSGRQFSNSRSEMNVSTLELGDSALYLCASSLAGDGEKLFFGSGTQLSVL.

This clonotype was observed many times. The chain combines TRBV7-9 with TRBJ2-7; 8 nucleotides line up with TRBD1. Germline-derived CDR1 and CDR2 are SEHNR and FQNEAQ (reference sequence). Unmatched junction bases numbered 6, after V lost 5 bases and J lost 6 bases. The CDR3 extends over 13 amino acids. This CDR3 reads CASSARTGIEQYF. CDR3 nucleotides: TGTGCCAGCAGCGCCCGGACAGGGATCGAGCAGTACTTC. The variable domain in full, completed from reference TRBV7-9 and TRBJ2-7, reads DTGVSQNPRHKITKRGQNVTFRCDPISEHNRLYWYRQTLGQGPEFLTYFQNEAQLEKSRLLSDRFSAERPKGSFSTLEIQRTEQGDSAMYLCASSARTGIEQYFGPGTRLTVT.

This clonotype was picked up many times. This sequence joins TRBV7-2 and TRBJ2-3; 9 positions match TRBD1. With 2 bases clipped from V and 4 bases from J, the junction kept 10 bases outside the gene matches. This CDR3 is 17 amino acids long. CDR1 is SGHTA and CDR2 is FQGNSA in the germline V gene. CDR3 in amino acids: CASSLRGTGTDADTQYF. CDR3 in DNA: TGTGCCAGCAGCTTACGTGGGACAGGGACTGATGCAGATACGCAGTATTTT.

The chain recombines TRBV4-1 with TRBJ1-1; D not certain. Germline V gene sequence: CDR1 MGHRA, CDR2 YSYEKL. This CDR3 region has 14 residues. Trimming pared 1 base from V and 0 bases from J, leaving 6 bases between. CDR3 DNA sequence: TGCGCCAGCAGCCAAGGCAGGATGAACACTGAAGCTTTCTTT. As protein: CASSQGRMNTEAFF.

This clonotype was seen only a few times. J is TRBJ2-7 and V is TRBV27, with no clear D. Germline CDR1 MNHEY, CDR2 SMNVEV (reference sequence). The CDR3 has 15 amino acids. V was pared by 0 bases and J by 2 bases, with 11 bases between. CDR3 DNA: TGTGCCAGCAGTTTATCGGGAACAGCCCCCTACGAGCAGTACTTC. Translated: CASSLSGTAPYEQYF.

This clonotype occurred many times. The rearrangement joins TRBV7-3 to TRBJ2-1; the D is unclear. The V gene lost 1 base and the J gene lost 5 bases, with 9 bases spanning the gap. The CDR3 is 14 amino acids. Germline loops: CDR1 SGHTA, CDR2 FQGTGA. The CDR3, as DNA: TGTGCCAGCAGCTTAATGGTAGCCGACAATGAGCAGTTCTTC. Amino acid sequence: CASSLMVADNEQFF.

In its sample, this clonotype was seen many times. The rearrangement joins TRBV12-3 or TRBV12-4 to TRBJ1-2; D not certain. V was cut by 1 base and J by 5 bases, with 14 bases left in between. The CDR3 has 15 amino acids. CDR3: CASSLDPIGGYGYTF. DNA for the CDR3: TGTGCCAGCAGTTTAGACCCCATAGGCGGATATGGCTACACCTTC.

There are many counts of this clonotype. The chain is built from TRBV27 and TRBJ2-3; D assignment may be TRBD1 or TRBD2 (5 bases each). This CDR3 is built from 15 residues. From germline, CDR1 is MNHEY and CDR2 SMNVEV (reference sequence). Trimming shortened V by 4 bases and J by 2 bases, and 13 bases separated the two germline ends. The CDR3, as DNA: TGTGCCAGCAGTTCGGTCGGGACCCTCACAGATACGCAGTATTTT. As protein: CASSSVGTLTDTQYF.

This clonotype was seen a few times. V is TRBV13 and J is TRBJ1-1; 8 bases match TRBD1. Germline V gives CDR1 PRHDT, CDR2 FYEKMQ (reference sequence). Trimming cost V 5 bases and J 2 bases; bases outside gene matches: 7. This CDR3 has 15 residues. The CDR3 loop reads CASSDDRGVNTEAFF. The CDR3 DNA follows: TGTGCCAGCAGCGATGACAGGGGAGTCAACACTGAAGCTTTCTTT. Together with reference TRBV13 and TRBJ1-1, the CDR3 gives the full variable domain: AAGVIQSPRHLIKEKRETATLKCYPIPRHDTVYWYQQGPGQDPQFLISFYEKMQSDKGSIPDRFSAQQFSDYHSELNMSSLELGDSALYFCASSDDRGVNTEAFFGQGTRLTVV.

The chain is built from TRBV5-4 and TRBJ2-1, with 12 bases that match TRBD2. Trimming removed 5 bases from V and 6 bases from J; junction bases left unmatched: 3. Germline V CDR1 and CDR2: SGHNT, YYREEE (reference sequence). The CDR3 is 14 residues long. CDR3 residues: CASSLAGGPNEQFF. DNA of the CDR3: TGTGCCAGCAGTCTAGCGGGGGGGCCCAATGAGCAGTTCTTC.

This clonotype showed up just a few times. The CDR3 spells CASSPVDGKNGELFF. The CDR3 DNA sequence: TGTGCCAGCAGTCCCGTGGACGGGAAAAACGGGGAGCTGTTTTTT. V usage is TRBV7-9 and J usage is TRBJ2-2; maybe TRBD2 (5 bases). The germline V gene has CDR1 SEHNR and CDR2 FQNEAQ (reference sequence). The CDR3 length is 15 residues. V gave up 6 bases and J gave up 7 bases, with 18 bases separating them.

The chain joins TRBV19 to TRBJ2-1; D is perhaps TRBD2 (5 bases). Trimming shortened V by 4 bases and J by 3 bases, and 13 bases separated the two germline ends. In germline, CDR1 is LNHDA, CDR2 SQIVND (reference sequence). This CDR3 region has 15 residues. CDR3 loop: CASSRLAAGYNEQFF. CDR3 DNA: TGTGCCAGTAGTAGGCTAGCTGCGGGCTACAATGAGCAGTTCTTC. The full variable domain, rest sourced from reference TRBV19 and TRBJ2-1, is DGGITQSPKYLFRKEGQNVTLSCEQNLNHDAMYWYRQDPGQGLRLIYYSQIVNDFQKGDIAEGYSVSREKKESFPLTVTSAQKNPTAFYLCASSRLAAGYNEQFFGPGTRLTVL.

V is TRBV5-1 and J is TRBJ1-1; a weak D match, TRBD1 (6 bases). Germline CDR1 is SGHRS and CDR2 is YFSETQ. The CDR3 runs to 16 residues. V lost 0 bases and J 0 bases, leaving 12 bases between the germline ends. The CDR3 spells CASSLDRVGLNTEAFF. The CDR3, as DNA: TGCGCCAGCAGCTTGGACAGGGTGGGTCTGAACACTGAAGCTTTCTTT.

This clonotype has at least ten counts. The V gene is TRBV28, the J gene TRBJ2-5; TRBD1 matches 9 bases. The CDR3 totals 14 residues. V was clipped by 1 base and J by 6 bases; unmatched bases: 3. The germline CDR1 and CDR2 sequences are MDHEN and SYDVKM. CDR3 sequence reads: CASSLSDRGQTQYF. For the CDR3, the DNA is TGTGCCAGCAGTTTATCGGACAGGGGTCAGACCCAGTACTTC.

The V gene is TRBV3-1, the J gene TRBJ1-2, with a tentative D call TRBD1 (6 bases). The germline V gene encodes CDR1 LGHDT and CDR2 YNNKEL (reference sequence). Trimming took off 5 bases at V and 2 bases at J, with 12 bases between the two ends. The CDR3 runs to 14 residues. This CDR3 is CASSKPDRNYGYTF. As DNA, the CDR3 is TGTGCCAGCAGCAAGCCCGACAGGAACTATGGCTACACCTTC. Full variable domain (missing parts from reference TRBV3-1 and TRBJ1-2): DTAVSQTPKYLVTQMGNDKSIKCEQNLGHDTMYWYKQDSKKFLKIMFSYNNKELIINETVPNRFSPKSPDKAHLNLHINSLELGDSAVYFCASSKPDRNYGYTFGSGTRLTVV.

CDR3 in DNA: TGTGCCAGCAGACCTGGGATAGGGATGGGCACTGAAGCTTTCTTT. This encodes CASRPGIGMGTEAFF. The genes are TRBV7-9 and TRBJ1-1; the D is unclear. The V end lost 6 bases, the J end lost 4 bases, and 18 bases lay between the germline ends. The germline V gene has CDR1 SEHNR and CDR2 FQNEAQ (reference sequence). There are 15 residues in the CDR3.

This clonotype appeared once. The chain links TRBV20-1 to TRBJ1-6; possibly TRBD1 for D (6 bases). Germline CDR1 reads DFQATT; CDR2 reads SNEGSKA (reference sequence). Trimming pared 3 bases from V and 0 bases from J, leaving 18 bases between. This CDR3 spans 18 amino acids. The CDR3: CSASSFRVQGSYNSPLHF. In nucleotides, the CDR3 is TGCAGTGCTAGTAGTTTTCGCGTACAGGGCTCCTATAATTCACCCCTCCACTTT.

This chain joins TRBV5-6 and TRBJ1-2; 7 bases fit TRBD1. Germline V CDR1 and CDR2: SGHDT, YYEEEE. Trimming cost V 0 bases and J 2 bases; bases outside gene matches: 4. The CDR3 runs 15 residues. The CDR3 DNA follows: TGTGCCAGCAGCTTGGAGACAGGGAAGAACTATGGCTACACCTTC. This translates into CASSLETGKNYGYTF.

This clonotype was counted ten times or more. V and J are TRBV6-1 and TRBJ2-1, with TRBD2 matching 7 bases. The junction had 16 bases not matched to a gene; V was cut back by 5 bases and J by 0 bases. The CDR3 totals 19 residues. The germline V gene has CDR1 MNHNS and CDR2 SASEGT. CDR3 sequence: CASSPVVAGTNSSYNEQFF. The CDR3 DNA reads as TGTGCCAGCAGTCCGGTGGTGGCGGGGACTAATAGCTCCTACAATGAGCAGTTCTTC.

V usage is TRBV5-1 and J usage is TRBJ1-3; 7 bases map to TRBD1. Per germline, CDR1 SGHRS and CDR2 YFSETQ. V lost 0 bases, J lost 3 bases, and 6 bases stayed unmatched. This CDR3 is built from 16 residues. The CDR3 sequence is CASSLEAGGSGNTIYF. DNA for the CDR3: TGCGCCAGCAGCTTGGAGGCAGGGGGAAGTGGAAACACCATATATTTT.

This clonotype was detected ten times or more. CDR3 sequence: CAWSSTGSTEAFF. DNA of the CDR3: TGTGCCTGGTCCTCCACAGGATCCACTGAAGCTTTCTTT. This rearrangement joins TRBV30 to TRBJ1-1; perhaps TRBD1 as D (5 bases). Trimming shortened V by 5 bases and J by 4 bases, and 14 bases separated the two germline ends. Germline V gene lookup returns CDR1 GTSNPN and CDR2 SVGIG (reference sequence). This CDR3 comprises 13 residues.

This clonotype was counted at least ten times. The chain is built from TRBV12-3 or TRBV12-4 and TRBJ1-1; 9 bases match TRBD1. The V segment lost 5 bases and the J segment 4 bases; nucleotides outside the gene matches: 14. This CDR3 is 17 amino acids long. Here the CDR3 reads CASSPGHTGGRGTEAFF. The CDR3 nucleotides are TGTGCCAGCAGTCCCGGCCACACAGGGGGCCGTGGCACTGAAGCTTTCTTT.

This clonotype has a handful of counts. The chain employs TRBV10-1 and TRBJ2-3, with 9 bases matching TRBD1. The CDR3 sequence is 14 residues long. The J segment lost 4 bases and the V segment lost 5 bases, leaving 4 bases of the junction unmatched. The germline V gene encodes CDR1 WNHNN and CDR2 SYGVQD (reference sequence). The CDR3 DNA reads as TGCGCCAGCAGTCGGGACAGGGTGCCAGATACGCAGTATTTT. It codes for CASSRDRVPDTQYF.

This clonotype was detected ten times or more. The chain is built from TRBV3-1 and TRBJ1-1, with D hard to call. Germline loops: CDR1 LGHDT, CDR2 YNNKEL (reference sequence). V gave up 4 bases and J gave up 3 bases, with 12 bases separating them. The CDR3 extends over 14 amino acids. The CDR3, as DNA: TGTGCCAGCAGCCCTACGTATAGAGACACTGAAGCTTTCTTT. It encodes CASSPTYRDTEAFF.

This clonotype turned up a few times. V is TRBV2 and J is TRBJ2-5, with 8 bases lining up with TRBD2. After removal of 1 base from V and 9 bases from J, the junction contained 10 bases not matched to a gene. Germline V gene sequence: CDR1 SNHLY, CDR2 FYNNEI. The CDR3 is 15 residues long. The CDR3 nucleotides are TGTGCCAGCAGTGAAGGGTCTGGGTTGCGGGGGGCCCAGTACTTC. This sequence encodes CASSEGSGLRGAQYF.

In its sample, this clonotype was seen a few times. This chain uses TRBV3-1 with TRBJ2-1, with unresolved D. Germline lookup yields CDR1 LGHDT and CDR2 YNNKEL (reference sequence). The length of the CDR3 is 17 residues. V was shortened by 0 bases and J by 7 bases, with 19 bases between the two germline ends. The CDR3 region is CASSQDIARKGINEQFF. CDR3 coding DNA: TGTGCCAGCAGCCAAGACATAGCTCGAAAAGGAATTAATGAGCAGTTCTTC.